The present TCR beta chain was sequenced within a study of neurological immune-mediated disorders. Overall study results and limits: The absence of any CDR3 amino acid sequence shared by expanded clones across subjects suggests that repertoires were private in all groups. Phylogenetic analysis grouped 18 of 34 multiple sclerosis patients' repertoires together, suggesting a possible repertoire signature.

5'RACE with 10-nucleotide random UMIs produced the cDNA. A single record per CDR3 protein comes from TCRdb applying MiXCR to the 5' RACE reads. Among 95,000 or so distinct CDR3 sequences listed, approximately 3.3% were seen once. The starting material, 2 million PBMCs stored at -80 C, gave rise to the unsorted libraries. In this sample, this clonotype turned up many times. Antigen specificity is unknown. The J segment lost 0 bases and the V segment lost 7 bases, leaving 8 bases of the junction unmatched. This CDR3 spans 17 amino acids. From germline, CDR1 is MDHEN and CDR2 SYDVKM. Sequenced input: PBMCs. This TCR derives from a woman aged 18 to 35 with multiple sclerosis. The chain uses TRBV28 and TRBJ1-6; 8 positions match TRBD1. The CDR3, as DNA: TGTGCCAGCAAACCCCTTACAGGGGGCTCCTATAATTCACCCCTCCACTTT. It translates to CASKPLTGGSYNSPLHF.